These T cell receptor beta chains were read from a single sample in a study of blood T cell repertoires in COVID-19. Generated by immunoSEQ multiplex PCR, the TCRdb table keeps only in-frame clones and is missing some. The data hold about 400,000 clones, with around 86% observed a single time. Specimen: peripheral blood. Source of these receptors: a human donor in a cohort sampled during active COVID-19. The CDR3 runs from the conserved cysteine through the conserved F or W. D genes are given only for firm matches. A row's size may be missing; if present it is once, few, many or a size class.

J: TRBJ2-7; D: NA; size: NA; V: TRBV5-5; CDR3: CASSFQAGVNEQYF; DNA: TGTGCCAGCAGCTTCCAAGCAGGGGTCAACGAGCAGTACTTC
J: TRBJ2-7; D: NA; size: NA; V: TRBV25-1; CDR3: CASSDSVQITYEQYF; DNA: TGTGCCAGCAGTGACTCTGTACAGATCACCTACGAGCAGTACTTC
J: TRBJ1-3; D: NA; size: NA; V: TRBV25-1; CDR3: CASSPRGGLGGNTIYF; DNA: TGTGCCAGCAGCCCCCGGGGAGGGCTTGGGGGAAACACCATATATTTT
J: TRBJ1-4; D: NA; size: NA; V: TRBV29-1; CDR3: CSVSVNIDEKLFF; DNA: TGCAGCGTTTCTGTAAATATTGATGAAAAACTGTTTTTT
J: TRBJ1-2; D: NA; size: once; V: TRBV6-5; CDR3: CASSYTAGAYGYTF; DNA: TGTGCCAGCAGTTACACGGCAGGGGCCTATGGCTACACCTTC
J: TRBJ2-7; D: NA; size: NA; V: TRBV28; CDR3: CASWEAGGRVYEQYF; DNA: TGTGCCAGCTGGGAGGCTGGAGGTCGCGTTTACGAGCAGTACTTC
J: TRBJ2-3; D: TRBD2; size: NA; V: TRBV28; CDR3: CASSFTSGYRDTQYF; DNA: TGTGCCAGCAGTTTCACTAGCGGCTATCGGGATACGCAGTATTTT
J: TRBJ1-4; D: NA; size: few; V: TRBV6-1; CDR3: CASSEGAQGTNEKLFF; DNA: TGTGCCAGCAGTGAAGGGGCTCAGGGGACTAATGAAAAACTGTTTTTT
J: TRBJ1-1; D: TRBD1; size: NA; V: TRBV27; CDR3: CASGQGARGTEAFF; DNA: TGTGCCAGCGGGCAGGGGGCGCGAGGCACTGAAGCTTTCTTT
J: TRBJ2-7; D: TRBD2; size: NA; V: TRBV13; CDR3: CASSLVKRGASSYEQYF; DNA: TGTGCCAGCAGCTTAGTTAAGCGGGGGGCTTCATCCTACGAGCAGTACTTC
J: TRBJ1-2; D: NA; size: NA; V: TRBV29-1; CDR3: CSVEDKQLNYGYTF; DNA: TGCAGCGTTGAAGATAAACAGCTAAACTATGGCTACACCTTC
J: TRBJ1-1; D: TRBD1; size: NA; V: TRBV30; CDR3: CAWSADRGQKAFF; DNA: TGTGCCTGGAGCGCTGACAGGGGGCAAAAAGCTTTCTTT
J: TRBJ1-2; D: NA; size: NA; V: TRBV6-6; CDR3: CASRQQGFDVGYTF; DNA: TGTGCCAGCAGACAACAGGGTTTCGATGTGGGCTACACCTTC
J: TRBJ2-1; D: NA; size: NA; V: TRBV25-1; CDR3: CASSDPRTGMGNYNEQFF; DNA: TGTGCCAGCAGTGATCCTAGGACTGGAATGGGGAACTACAATGAGCAGTTCTTC
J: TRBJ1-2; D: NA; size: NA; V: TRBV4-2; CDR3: CASSQEGANLLNYGYTF; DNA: TGTGCCAGCAGCCAAGAAGGGGCCAATCTCCTTAACTATGGCTACACCTTC
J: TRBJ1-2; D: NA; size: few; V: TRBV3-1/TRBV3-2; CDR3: CASSQVPTEANGYTF; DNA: TGTGCCAGCAGCCAAGTGCCCACTGAGGCAAATGGCTACACCTTC
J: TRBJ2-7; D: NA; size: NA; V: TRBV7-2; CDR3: CASSPEGGTAGEQYF; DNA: TGTGCCAGCAGCCCAGAGGGCGGGACCGCCGGGGAGCAGTACTTC
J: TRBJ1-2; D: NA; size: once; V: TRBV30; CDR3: CAYTQAEGYTF; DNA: TGTGCCTATACACAGGCTGAAGGCTACACCTTC
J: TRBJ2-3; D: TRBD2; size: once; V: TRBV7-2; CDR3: CASTLIAGANTDTQYF; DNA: TGTGCCAGCACCCTCATAGCGGGGGCGAACACAGATACGCAGTATTTT
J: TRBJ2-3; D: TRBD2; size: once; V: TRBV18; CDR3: CASSPGRTGTSGPEVLTDTQYF; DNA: TGTGCCAGCTCACCAGGGAGAACCGGGACTAGCGGTCCCGAAGTTCTCACAGATACGCAGTATTTT
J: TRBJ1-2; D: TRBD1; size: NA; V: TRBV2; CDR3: CASSDGTGSACYTF; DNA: TGTGCCAGCAGTGACGGGACAGGTTCTGCCTGCTACACCTTC
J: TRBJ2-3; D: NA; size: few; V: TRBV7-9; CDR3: CASSPLKRGLADSTDTQYF; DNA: TGTGCCAGCAGCCCTCTGAAACGGGGGCTAGCGGATTCGACAGATACGCAGTATTTT
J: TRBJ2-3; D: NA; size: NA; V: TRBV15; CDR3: CATSRGGLITDTQYF; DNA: TGTGCCACCAGCAGAGGGGGACTCATCACAGATACGCAGTATTTT
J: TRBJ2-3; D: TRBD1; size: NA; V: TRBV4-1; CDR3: CASSQVGGQERTDTQYF; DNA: TGCGCCAGCAGCCAAGTGGGGGGACAGGAACGCACAGATACGCAGTATTTT
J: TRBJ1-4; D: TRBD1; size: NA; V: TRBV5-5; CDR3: CASSLALLTGVGEKLFF; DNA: TGTGCCAGCAGCTTGGCCCTCCTAACAGGGGTCGGTGAAAAACTGTTTTTT
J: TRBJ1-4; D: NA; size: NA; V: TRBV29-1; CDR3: CSVGDGINEKLFF; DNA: TGCAGCGTCGGAGACGGAATTAATGAAAAACTGTTTTTT
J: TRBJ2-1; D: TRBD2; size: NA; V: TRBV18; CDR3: CASSPRTSGGNEQFF; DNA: TGTGCCAGCTCACCACGGACTAGCGGGGGCAATGAGCAGTTCTTC
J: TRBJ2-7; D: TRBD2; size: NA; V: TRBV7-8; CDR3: CASSSGGRLAGDHPHYEQYF; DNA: TGTGCCAGCAGCTCCGGTGGGCGACTAGCGGGGGATCATCCCCACTACGAGCAGTACTTC
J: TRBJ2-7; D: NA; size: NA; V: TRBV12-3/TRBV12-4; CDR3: CASMAGSPYEQYF; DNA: TGTGCCAGCATGGCCGGGAGCCCCTACGAGCAGTACTTC
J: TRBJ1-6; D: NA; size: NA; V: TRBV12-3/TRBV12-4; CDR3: CASKGRGNSPLHF; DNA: TGTGCCAGCAAGGGGCGGGGAAATTCACCCCTCCACTTT